These 22 T cell receptor beta chains came from one sample sequenced in a study of human T cells and chemical hapten exposure. TCRdb fed the RACE reads into MiXCR, producing one record per CDR3 protein. The table shows 82,000 or so distinct CDR3 sequences, with around 13% occurring only once. Regarding time point: patch test 3, about 24 weeks after DPC sensitization. Treatment of the sample: therapeutic diphenylcyclopropenone sensitization with weekly scalp DPC. Specimen: whole blood, collected in connection with sensitization to the hapten diphenylcyclopropenone (DPC). The receptors stem from a woman aged 45-65 years with alopecia areata. Some clones in this sample may be carry-over from other donors' samples.

This clonotype was picked up many times. The chain couples TRBV3-1 to TRBJ2-5; TRBD1 might be the D (5 bases). V was pared by 2 bases and J by 5 bases, with 24 bases between. This CDR3 is built from 18 residues. Germline V gives CDR1 LGHDT, CDR2 YNNKEL (reference sequence). The CDR3 spells CASSQRGRPSLELETQYF. The CDR3 nucleotides read TGTGCCAGCAGCCAAAGGGGAAGGCCCAGCCTGGAATTGGAGACCCAGTACTTC.

CDR3 DNA: TGCGCCAGCAGCCAAAACCGGGACAGTGCCTACGAGCAGTACTTC. Its protein product is CASSQNRDSAYEQYF. The rearrangement uses TRBV4-1 and TRBJ2-7; 7 nucleotides line up with TRBD1. CDR3 length equals 15 residues. Per germline, CDR1 MGHRA and CDR2 YSYEKL. V lost 2 bases and J lost 2; bases outside the gene matches: 6.

This clonotype was seen repeatedly, ten times or more. The chain employs TRBV6-6 and TRBJ1-1; perhaps TRBD1 as D (6 bases). Looked up from germline, CDR1 is MNHNY and CDR2 is SVGAGI (reference sequence). The CDR3 length is 15 residues. Trimming took 5 bases from V and 5 from J, leaving 18 bases between them. The CDR3 loop reads CASSPGLLRGTEAFF. Here the CDR3 DNA reads TGTGCCAGCAGTCCTGGACTGCTAAGGGGGACTGAAGCTTTCTTT.

The rearrangement joins TRBV18 to TRBJ1-1, with D unclear. CDR3 size: 13 residues. Per germline, CDR1 KGHSH and CDR2 LQKENI. Trimming removed 3 bases at V and 0 bases at J, with 5 bases between. The DNA for the CDR3 is TGTGCCAGCTCACCCACAATGAACACTGAAGCTTTCTTT. Residues: CASSPTMNTEAFF.

This clonotype has just a few counts. The genes are TRBV29-1 and TRBJ2-7; D is uncertain. The CDR3 consists of 12 residues. Germline CDR1 is SQVTM and CDR2 is ANQGSEA. Trimming pared 4 bases from V and 3 bases from J, leaving 10 bases between. Written as DNA, the CDR3 is TGCAGCGTTGGTATGGGCAACTACGAGCAGTACTTC. Translating it yields CSVGMGNYEQYF.

This clonotype occurred many times. This chain links TRBV9 with TRBJ2-7; 10 bases line up with TRBD2. CDR3 length: 15 amino acids. CDR1 is SGDLS and CDR2 is YYNGEE in the germline V gene. With V trimmed by 0 bases and J by 6 bases, 6 bases remained unmatched. The DNA for the CDR3 is TGTGCCAGCAGCGTAGAGGCTAGCGGGAGAGGCGAGCAGTACTTC. Its translation is CASSVEASGRGEQYF.

The sample holds many counts of this clonotype. The chain is built from TRBV12-3 or TRBV12-4 and TRBJ2-5; 8 nucleotides match TRBD2. This CDR3 has 16 amino acids. After removal of 6 bases from V and 0 bases from J, the junction contained 9 bases not matched to a gene. CDR3 DNA: TGTGCCAGCAGCCTCTTCTCGGGAGGGTACCAAGAGACCCAGTACTTC. Translated, it gives CASSLFSGGYQETQYF.

At least ten counts were recorded for this clonotype. The V and J genes are TRBV7-2 and TRBJ2-7; 13 nucleotides align to TRBD2. The V gene end was trimmed by 1 base and the J gene end by 5 bases; junction bases not matched to a gene: 2. Germline CDR1 is SGHTA and CDR2 is FQGNSA. The CDR3 loop spans 15 amino acids. CDR3 loop: CASSLGGTSGNEQYF. CDR3 coding DNA: TGTGCCAGCAGCTTAGGGGGGACTAGCGGGAACGAGCAGTACTTC.

This clonotype was found a few times. J is TRBJ2-5 and V is TRBV30; TRBD2 aligns across 9 bases. Germline CDR1 is GTSNPN and CDR2 is SVGIG (reference sequence). V shed 1 base and J 7 bases; nucleotides not matched to a gene: 10. The CDR3 covers 15 residues. The CDR3 here is CAWSALAGPYGTQYF. As DNA, the CDR3 is TGTGCCTGGAGTGCCCTAGCGGGGCCGTACGGGACCCAGTACTTC.

The J gene is TRBJ2-3, the V gene TRBV4-1, with a possible D match to TRBD2 (6 bases). Trimming took 0 bases from V and 2 from J, leaving 15 bases between them. CDR3 length: 17 residues. Germline CDR1 and CDR2: MGHRA and YSYEKL. This CDR3 is CASSQEFTSSNTDTQYF. CDR3 in DNA: TGCGCCAGCAGCCAAGAGTTTACTAGCAGTAACACAGATACGCAGTATTTT.

This clonotype has more than one count but fewer than ten. The genes are TRBV7-8 and TRBJ2-1, with TRBD2 matching 7 bases. The V segment lost 5 bases and the J segment 9 bases; nucleotides outside the gene matches: 13. Per the germline V gene, CDR1 is SGHVS and CDR2 is FQNEAQ. The CDR3 covers 15 residues. CDR3 residues: CASSASGAGVSEQFF. The CDR3 bases are TGTGCCAGCAGCGCCTCAGGCGCGGGGGTGAGTGAGCAGTTCTTC. Using reference TRBV7-8 and TRBJ2-1 for the parts outside the CDR3, the full variable domain is GAGVSQSPRYKVAKRGQDVALRCDPISGHVSLFWYQQALGQGPEFLTYFQNEAQLDKSGLPSDRFFAERPEGSVSTLKIQRTQQEDSAVYLCASSASGAGVSEQFFGPGTRLTVL.

This clonotype appeared a few times. This chain connects TRBV5-5 to TRBJ2-3; unclear D gene. V was clipped by 5 bases and J by 1 base, with 8 bases between them. The germline V gene has CDR1 SGHKS and CDR2 YYEKEE (reference sequence). CDR3 size: 13 residues. As DNA, the CDR3 is TGTGCCAGCAGAGATAGGGGCACAGATACGCAGTATTTT. Translating gives CASRDRGTDTQYF.

This clonotype was counted a few times. This chain connects TRBV20-1 to TRBJ1-4; a weak D match, TRBD1 (6 bases). The V gene's germline CDR1 is DFQATT and CDR2 SNEGSKA (reference sequence). This CDR3 comprises 14 residues. V was trimmed by 1 base and J by 6 bases, leaving 12 bases between them. DNA for the CDR3: TGCAGTGCTAGAGTCCAGGGGTGGGATGAAAAACTGTTTTTT. Translation gives CSARVQGWDEKLFF.

This clonotype occurred a few times. The chain joins TRBV10-3 to TRBJ2-1; 8 bases fit TRBD1. With V trimmed by 3 bases and J by 8 bases, 9 bases remained unmatched. CDR3 length: 15 residues. The V gene's germline CDR1 is ENHRY and CDR2 SYGVKD. CDR3 protein: CAISDRGRNRDEQFF. For the CDR3, the DNA is TGTGCCATCAGTGACAGGGGGCGAAATCGGGATGAGCAGTTCTTC.

The V and J genes are TRBV19 and TRBJ2-3; D may be TRBD1 (5 bases). Germline V gives CDR1 LNHDA, CDR2 SQIVND (reference sequence). This CDR3 is built from 14 residues. V shed 3 bases and J shed 1 base, with 8 bases lying between them. In DNA form, the CDR3 reads TGTGCCAGTAGTATTGGGGCAGGCACAGATACGCAGTATTTT. This translates into CASSIGAGTDTQYF.

A few counts support this clonotype. The chain is built from TRBV12-3 or TRBV12-4 and TRBJ1-2; possible D gene TRBD1, 6 bases. The CDR3 has 16 residues. V was cut by 5 bases and J by 7 bases, with 23 bases left in between. This CDR3 reads CASSPHRLQGSRGYTF. The CDR3 bases are TGTGCCAGCAGTCCCCACCGCTTACAGGGATCACGTGGCTACACCTTC.

This clonotype was recorded many times. The chain recombines TRBV7-6 with TRBJ2-1; D is undetermined. V was shortened by 2 bases and J by 8 bases, with 10 bases between the two germline ends. The CDR3 length is 13 residues. CDR1 is SGHVS and CDR2 is FNYEAQ in the germline V gene. CDR3 sequence: CASSLLDVDEQFF. The CDR3 DNA follows: TGTGCCAGCAGCTTACTAGATGTCGATGAGCAGTTCTTC.

This clonotype has ten or more counts. The chain couples TRBV2 to TRBJ1-6, with a tentative D call TRBD1 (5 bases). The germline V gene has CDR1 SNHLY and CDR2 FYNNEI. The CDR3 length is 14 residues. The V and J ends lost 6 bases and 7 bases respectively, with 13 bases between them. The CDR3 sequence is CASRGTVGNSPLHF. Written as DNA, the CDR3 is TGTGCCAGCAGAGGGACGGTGGGGAATTCACCCCTCCACTTT.

This clonotype was observed a few times. This rearrangement joins TRBV5-6 to TRBJ1-4; 10 nucleotides match TRBD1. V dropped 6 bases and J dropped 10; count of bases not matched to a gene: 12. Per germline, CDR1 SGHDT and CDR2 YYEEEE. The CDR3 extends over 15 amino acids. The CDR3 bases are TGTGCCAGCACCAACATGGGACAGGGGCCTGGAAAACTGTTTTTT. Translation: CASTNMGQGPGKLFF.

The chain couples TRBV7-8 to TRBJ1-4; D not resolved. The V end lost 5 bases, the J end lost 0 bases, and 13 bases lay between the germline ends. CDR3 length: 16 residues. Per germline, CDR1 SGHVS and CDR2 FQNEAQ. The CDR3 region is CASSPREFATNEKLFF. The CDR3 nucleotides are TGTGCCAGCAGCCCCCGGGAATTTGCAACTAATGAAAAACTGTTTTTT.

In this sample, this clonotype turned up many times. V is TRBV7-9 and J is TRBJ2-3; the match to TRBD2 covers 10 bases. Looked up from germline, CDR1 is SEHNR and CDR2 is FQNEAQ (reference sequence). With 6 bases clipped from V and 7 bases from J, the junction kept 22 bases outside the gene matches. This CDR3 is 19 amino acids long. DNA of the CDR3: TGTGCCAGCAGTCCCTCCACTCATCGAATAGCGGGAGGTCACCATACGCAGTATTTT. It yields the protein CASSPSTHRIAGGHHTQYF.

This clonotype was detected ten times or more. The genes are TRBV7-6 and TRBJ2-3; 8 bases map to TRBD2. This CDR3 comprises 18 residues. Per the germline V gene, CDR1 is SGHVS and CDR2 is FNYEAQ. V lost 3 bases, J lost 6 bases, and 17 bases stayed unmatched. The CDR3 nucleotides are TGTGCCAGCAGCTTCTCGGTTCTGGGGACTAGGGGTCTGGATACGCAGTATTTT. It encodes CASSFSVLGTRGLDTQYF.